The entry that follows covers one TCR beta chain sequence. Only in-frame clones appear in the TCRdb table, and some are missing; sequencing was by immunoSEQ multiplex PCR. The sample comprises about 79,000 clones, about 91% of which are singletons, and approximately 7% rests with the top ten. This entry belongs to a study of OX40 agonist ivuxolimab in advanced cancers. Between the trimmed V and J ends, which lost 3 bases and 3 bases, there was a span of 3 bases. The CDR3 extends over 11 amino acids. Germline lookup yields CDR1 MDHEN and CDR2 SYDVKM. The specimen was CD4+ or CD8+ T cells sorted from blood, collected in a trial of the OX40 agonist ivuxolimab. This receptor was taken from an adult with an advanced solid tumor such as melanoma, head and neck, liver or kidney cancer. The chain joins TRBV28 to TRBJ2-7; no firm D call. CDR3 protein: CASSFLYEQYF. The CDR3 region has the DNA TGTGCCAGCAGTTTTCTCTACGAGCAGTACTTC.